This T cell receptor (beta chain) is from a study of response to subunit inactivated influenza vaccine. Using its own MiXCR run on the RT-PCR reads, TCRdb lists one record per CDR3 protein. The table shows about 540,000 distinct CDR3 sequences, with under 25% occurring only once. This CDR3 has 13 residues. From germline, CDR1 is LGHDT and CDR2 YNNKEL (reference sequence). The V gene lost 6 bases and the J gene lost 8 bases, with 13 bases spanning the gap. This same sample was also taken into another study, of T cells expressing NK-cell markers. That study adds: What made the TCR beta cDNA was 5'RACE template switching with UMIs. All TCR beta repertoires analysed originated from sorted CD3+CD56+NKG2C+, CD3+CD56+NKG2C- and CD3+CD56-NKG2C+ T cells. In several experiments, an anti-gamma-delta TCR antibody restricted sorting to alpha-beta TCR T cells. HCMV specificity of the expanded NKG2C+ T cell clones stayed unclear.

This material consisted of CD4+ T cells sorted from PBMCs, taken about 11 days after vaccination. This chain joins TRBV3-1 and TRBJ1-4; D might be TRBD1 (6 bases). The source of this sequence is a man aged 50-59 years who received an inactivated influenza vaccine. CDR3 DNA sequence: TGTGCCAGCAGACCCGGGACAAGGGAAAAACTGTTTTTT. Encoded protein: CASRPGTREKLFF.